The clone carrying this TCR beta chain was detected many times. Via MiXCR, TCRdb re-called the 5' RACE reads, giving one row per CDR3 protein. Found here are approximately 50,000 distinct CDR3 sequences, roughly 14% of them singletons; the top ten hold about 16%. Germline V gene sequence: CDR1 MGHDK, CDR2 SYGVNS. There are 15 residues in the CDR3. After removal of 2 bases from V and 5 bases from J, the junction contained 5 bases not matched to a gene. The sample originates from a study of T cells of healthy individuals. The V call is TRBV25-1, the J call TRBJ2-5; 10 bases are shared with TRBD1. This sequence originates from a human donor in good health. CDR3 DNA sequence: TGTGCCAGCAGTGAAGGAGGGACAGGGGACGAGACCCAGTACTTC. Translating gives CASSEGGTGDETQYF. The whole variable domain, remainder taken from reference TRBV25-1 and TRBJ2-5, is EADIYQTPRYLVIGTGKKITLECSQTMGHDKMYWYQQDPGMELHLIHYSYGVNSTEKGDLSSESTVSRIRTEHFPLTLESARPSHTSQYLCASSEGGTGDETQYFGPGTRLLVL.